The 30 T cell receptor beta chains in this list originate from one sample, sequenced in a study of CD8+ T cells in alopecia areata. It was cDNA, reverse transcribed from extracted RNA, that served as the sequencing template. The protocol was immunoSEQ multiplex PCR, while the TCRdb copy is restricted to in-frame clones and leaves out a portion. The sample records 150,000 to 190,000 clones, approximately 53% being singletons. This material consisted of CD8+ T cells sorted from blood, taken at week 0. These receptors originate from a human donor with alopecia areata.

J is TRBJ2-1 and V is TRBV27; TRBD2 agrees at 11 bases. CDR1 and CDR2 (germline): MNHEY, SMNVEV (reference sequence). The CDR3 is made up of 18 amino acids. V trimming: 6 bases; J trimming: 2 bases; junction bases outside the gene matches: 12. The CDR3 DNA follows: TGTGCCAGCAGCCCGGGACTAGCGGTCCCCGGCCCCTACAATGAGCAGTTCTTC. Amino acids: CASSPGLAVPGPYNEQFF.

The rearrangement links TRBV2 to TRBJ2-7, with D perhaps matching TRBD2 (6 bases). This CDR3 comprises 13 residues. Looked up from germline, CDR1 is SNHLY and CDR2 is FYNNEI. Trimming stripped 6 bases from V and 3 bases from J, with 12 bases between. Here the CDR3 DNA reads TGTGCCAGCAGGAAGACTAGTTTCTACGAGCAGTACTTC. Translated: CASRKTSFYEQYF.

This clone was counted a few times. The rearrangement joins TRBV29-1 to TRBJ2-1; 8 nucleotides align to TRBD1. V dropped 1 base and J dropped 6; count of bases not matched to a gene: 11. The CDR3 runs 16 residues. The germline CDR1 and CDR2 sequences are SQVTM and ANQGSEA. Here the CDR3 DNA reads TGCAGCGTTGAAGCTATAGACAGGGGCGTAAGCAATGAGCAGTTCTTC. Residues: CSVEAIDRGVSNEQFF.

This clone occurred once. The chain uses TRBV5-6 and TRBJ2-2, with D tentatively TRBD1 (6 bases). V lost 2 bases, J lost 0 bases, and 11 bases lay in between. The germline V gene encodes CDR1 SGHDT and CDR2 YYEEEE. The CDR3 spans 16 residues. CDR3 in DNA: TGTGCCAGCAGCTTCTCGGGACACTCGAACACCGGGGAGCTGTTTTTT. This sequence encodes CASSFSGHSNTGELFF. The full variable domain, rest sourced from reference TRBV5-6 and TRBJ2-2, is DAGVTQSPTHLIKTRGQQVTLRCSPKSGHDTVSWYQQALGQGPQFIFQYYEEEERQRGNFPDRFSGHQFPNYSSELNVNALLLGDSALYLCASSFSGHSNTGELFFGEGSRLTVL.

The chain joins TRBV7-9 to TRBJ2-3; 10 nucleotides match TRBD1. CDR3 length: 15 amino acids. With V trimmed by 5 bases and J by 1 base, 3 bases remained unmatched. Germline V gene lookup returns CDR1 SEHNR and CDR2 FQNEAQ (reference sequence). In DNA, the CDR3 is TGTGCCAGCAGCCGGACAGGGGGAGGCACAGATACGCAGTATTTT. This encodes CASSRTGGGTDTQYF.

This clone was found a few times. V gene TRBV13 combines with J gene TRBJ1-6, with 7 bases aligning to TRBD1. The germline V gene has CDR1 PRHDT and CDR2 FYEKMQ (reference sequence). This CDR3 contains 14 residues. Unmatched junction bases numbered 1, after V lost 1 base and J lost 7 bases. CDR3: CASSLATGNSPLHF. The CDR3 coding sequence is TGTGCCAGCAGCTTAGCGACAGGGAATTCACCCCTCCACTTT.

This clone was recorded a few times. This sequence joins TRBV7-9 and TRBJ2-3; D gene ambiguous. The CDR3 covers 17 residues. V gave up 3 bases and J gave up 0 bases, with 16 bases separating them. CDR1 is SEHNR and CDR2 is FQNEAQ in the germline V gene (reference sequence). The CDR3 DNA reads TGTGCCAGCAGCTTTCCCACCACCACCGTTAGCACAGATACGCAGTATTTT. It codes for CASSFPTTTVSTDTQYF.

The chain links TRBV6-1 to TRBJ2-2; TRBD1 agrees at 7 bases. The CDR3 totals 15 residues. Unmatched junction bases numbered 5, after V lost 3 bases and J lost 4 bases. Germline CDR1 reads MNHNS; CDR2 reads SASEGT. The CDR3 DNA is TGTGCCAGCAGTGAGCGGACAGGCCCCACCGGGGAGCTGTTTTTT. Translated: CASSERTGPTGELFF.

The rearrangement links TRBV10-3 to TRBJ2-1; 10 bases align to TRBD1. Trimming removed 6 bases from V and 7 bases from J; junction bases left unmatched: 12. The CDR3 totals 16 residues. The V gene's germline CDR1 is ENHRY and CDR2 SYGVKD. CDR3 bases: TGTGCCATCAGGGAACGACAGGGGGCCCGTCCTAATGAGCAGTTCTTC. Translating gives CAIRERQGARPNEQFF.

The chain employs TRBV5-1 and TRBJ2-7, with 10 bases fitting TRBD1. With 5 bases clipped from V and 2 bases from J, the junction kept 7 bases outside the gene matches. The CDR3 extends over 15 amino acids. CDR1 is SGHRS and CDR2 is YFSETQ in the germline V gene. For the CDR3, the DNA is TGCGCCAGCAGGACGGGACAGGGGTCCACCTACGAGCAGTACTTC. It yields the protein CASRTGQGSTYEQYF.

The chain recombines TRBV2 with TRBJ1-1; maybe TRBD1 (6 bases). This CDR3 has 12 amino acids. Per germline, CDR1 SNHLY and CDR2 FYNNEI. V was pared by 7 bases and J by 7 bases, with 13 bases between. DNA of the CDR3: TGTGCCAGCAACAGGGTAACTGGTGAAGCTTTCTTT. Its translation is CASNRVTGEAFF.

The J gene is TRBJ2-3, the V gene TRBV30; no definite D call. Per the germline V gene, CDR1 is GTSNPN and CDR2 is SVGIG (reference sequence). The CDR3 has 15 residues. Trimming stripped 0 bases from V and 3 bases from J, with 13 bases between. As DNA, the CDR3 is TGTGCCTGGAGTGTACCCGGCTGGGGAACAGATACGCAGTATTTT. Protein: CAWSVPGWGTDTQYF.

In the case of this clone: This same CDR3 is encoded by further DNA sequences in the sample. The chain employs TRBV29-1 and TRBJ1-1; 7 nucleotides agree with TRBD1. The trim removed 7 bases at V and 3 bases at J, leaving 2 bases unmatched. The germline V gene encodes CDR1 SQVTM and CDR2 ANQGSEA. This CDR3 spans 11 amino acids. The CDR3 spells CSAGGDTEAFF. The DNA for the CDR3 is TGCAGCGCAGGGGGTGACACTGAAGCTTTCTTT.

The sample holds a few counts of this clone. The CDR3 spells CSLGPSANYGYTF. In nucleotides, the CDR3 is TGCAGCTTGGGACCCTCTGCTAACTATGGCTACACCTTC. The rearrangement links TRBV29-1 to TRBJ1-2; a weak D match, TRBD1 (5 bases). CDR1 and CDR2 from the germline V gene are SQVTM and ANQGSEA. This CDR3 has 13 amino acids. V lost 8 bases, J lost 0 bases, and 13 bases lay in between.

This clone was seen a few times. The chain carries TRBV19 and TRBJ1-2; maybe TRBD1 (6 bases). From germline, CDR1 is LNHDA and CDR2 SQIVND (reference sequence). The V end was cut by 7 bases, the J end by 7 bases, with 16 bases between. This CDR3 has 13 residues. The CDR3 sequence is CASTPNEGGGYTF. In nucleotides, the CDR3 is TGTGCCAGTACCCCGAACGAGGGGGGTGGCTACACCTTC.

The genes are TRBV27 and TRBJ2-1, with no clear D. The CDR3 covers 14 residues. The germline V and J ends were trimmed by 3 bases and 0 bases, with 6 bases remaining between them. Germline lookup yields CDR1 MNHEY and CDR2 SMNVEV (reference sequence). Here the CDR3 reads CASSFRDSYNEQFF. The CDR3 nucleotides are TGTGCCAGCAGTTTTAGGGACTCCTACAATGAGCAGTTCTTC.

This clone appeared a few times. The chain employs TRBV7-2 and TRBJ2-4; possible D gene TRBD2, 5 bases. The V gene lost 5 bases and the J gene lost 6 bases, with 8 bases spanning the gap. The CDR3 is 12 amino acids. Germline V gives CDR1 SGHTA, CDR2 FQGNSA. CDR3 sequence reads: CASSARGNIQYF. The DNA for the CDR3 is TGTGCCAGCAGCGCACGGGGAAACATTCAGTACTTC.

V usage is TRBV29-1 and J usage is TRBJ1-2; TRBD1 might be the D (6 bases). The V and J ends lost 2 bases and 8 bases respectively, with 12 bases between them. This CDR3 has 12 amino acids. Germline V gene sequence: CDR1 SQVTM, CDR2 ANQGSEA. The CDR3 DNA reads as TGCAGCGTTGAAAAGGGGGATTACGGCTACACCTTC. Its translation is CSVEKGDYGYTF.

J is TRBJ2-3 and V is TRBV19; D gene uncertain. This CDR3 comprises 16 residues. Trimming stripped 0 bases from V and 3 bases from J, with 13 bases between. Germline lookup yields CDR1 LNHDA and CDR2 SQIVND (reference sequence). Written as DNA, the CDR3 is TGTGCCAGTAGTATAGAGGGAATCCCCTATACAGATACGCAGTATTTT. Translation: CASSIEGIPYTDTQYF.

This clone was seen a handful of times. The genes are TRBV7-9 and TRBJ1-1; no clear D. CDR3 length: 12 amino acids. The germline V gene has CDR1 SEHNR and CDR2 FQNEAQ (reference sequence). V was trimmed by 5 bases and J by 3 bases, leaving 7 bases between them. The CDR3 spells CASSGGHTEAFF. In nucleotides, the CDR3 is TGTGCCAGCAGCGGCGGGCACACTGAAGCTTTCTTT.

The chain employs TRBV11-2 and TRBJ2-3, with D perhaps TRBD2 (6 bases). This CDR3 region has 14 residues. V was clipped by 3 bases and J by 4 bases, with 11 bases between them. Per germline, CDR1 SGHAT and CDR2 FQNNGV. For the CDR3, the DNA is TGTGCCAGCAGCTTGCCTAGCGTACCAGATACGCAGTATTTT. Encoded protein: CASSLPSVPDTQYF.

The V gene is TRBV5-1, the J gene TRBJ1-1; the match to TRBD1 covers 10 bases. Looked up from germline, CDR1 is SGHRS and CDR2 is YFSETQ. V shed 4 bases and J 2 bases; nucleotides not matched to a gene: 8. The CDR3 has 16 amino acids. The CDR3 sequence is CASSPETGGGNTEAFF. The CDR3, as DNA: TGCGCCAGCAGCCCGGAGACAGGGGGCGGAAACACTGAAGCTTTCTTT.

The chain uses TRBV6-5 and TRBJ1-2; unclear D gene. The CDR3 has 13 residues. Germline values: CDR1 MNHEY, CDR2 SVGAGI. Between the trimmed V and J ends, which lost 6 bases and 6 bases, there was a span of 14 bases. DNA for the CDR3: TGTGCCAGCAGAAAAAACAGTGGCGATGGCTACACCTTC. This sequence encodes CASRKNSGDGYTF.

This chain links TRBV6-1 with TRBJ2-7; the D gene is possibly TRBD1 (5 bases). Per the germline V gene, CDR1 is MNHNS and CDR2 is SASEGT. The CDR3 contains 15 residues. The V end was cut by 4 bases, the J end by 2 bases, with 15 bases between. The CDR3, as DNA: TGTGCCAGCAGTGGATTAAGGGGCCGCACCTACGAGCAGTACTTC. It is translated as CASSGLRGRTYEQYF.

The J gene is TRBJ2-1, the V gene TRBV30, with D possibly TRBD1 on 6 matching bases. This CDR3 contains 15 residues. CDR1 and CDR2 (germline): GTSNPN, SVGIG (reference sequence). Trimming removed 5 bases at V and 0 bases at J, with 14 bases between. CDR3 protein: CAWDIQGVSYNEQFF. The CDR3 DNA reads TGTGCCTGGGATATACAGGGCGTCTCCTACAATGAGCAGTTCTTC.

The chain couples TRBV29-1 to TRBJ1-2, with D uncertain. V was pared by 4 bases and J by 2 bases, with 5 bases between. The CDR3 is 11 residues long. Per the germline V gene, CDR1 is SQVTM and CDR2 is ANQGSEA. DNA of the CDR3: TGCAGCGTTGTATTAAACTATGGCTACACCTTC. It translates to CSVVLNYGYTF.

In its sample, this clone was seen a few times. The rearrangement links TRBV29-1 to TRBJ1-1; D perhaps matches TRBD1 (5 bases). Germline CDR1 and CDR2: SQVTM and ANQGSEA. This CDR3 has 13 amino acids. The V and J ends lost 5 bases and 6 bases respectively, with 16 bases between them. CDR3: CSVSGGTVAEAFF. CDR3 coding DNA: TGCAGCGTTAGCGGAGGGACGGTCGCTGAAGCTTTCTTT.

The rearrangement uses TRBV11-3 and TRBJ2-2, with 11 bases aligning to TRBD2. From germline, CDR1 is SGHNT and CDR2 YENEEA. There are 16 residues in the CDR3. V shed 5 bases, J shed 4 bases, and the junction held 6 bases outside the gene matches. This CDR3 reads CASSHRTSGFTGELFF. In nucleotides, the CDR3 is TGTGCCAGCAGCCATAGGACTAGCGGGTTCACCGGGGAGCTGTTTTTT.

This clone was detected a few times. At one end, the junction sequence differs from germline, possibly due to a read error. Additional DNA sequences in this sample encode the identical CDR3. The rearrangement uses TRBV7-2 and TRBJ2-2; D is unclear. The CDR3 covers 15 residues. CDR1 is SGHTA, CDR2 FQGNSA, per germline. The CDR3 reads CASSQDRQNTGELFF. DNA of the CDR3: TGCGCCAGCAGCCAAGATCGACAGAACACCGGGGAGCTGTTTTTT.

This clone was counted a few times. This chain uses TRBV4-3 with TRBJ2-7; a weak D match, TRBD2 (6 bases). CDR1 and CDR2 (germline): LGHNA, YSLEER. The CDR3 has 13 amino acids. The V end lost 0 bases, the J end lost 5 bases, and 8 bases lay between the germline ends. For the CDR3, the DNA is TGCGCCAGCAGCCAAGATTGGGAGGACGAGCAGTACTTC. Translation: CASSQDWEDEQYF.